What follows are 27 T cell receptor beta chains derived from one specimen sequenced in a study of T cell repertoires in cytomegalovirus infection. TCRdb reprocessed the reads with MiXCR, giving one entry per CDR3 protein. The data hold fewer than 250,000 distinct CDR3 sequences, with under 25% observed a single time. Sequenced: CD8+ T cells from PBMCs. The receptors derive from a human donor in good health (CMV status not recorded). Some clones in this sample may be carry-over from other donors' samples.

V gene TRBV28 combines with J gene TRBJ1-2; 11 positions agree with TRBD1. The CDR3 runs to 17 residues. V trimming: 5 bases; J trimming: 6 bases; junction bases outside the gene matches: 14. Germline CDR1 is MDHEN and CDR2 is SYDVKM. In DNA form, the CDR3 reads TGTGCCAGCAGTGTTATACCGTCGGGACAGGGGGTAGATGGCTACACCTTC. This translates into CASSVIPSGQGVDGYTF.

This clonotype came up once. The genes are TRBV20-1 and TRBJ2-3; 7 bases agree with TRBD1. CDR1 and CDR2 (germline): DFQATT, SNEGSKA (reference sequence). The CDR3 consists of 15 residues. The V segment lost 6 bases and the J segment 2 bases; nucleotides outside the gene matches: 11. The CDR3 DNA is TGCAGTGCCAAAGATGACAGGGATTACACAGATACGCAGTATTTT. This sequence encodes CSAKDDRDYTDTQYF.

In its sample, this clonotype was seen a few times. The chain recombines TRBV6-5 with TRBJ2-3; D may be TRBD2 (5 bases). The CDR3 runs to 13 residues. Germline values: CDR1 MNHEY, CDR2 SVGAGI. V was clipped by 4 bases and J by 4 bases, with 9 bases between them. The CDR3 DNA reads TGTGCCAGCAGTTTACATAGCGCAGATACGCAGTATTTT. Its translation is CASSLHSADTQYF.

CDR3 region: CASSPRGTGGYEQYF. In nucleotides, the CDR3 is TGTGCCAGCAGCCCCCGCGGGACAGGGGGTTACGAGCAGTACTTC. This chain connects TRBV7-9 to TRBJ2-7, with 11 bases fitting TRBD1. This CDR3 spans 15 amino acids. V shed 5 bases and J 4 bases; nucleotides not matched to a gene: 7. Germline CDR1 is SEHNR and CDR2 is FQNEAQ (reference sequence).

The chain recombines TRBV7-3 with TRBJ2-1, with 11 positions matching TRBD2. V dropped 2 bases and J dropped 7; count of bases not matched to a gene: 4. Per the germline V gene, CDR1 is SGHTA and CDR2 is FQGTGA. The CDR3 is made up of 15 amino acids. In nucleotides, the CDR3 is TGTGCCAGCAGCTTACTAGCGGGGGGCGTGAATGAGCAGTTCTTC. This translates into CASSLLAGGVNEQFF.

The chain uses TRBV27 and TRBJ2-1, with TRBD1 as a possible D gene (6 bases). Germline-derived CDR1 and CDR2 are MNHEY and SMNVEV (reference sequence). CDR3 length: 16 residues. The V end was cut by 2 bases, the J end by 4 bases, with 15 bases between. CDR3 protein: CASSLAATGWYNEQFF. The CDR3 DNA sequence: TGTGCCAGCAGTTTAGCTGCGACAGGTTGGTACAATGAGCAGTTCTTC.

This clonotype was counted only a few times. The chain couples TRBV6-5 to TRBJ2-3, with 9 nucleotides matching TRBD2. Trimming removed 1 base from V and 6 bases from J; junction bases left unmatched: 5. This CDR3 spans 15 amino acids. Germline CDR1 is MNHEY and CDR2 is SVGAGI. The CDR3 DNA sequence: TGTGCCAGCAGTTACTTTGCGGGGGGGCCGGATACGCAGTATTTT. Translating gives CASSYFAGGPDTQYF.

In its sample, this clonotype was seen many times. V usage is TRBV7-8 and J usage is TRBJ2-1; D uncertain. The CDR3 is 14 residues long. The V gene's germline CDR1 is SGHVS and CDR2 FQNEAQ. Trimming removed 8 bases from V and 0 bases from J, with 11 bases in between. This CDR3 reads CASHDASSYNEQFF. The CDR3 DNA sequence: TGTGCCAGCCACGACGCCAGCTCCTACAATGAGCAGTTCTTC.

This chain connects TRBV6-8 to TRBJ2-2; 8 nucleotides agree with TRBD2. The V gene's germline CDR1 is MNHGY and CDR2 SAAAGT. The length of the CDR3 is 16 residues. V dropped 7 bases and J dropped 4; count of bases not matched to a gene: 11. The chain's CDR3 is CASTDESGGLTGELFF. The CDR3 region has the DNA TGTGCCAGCACCGACGAGAGCGGGGGTCTCACCGGGGAGCTGTTTTTT.

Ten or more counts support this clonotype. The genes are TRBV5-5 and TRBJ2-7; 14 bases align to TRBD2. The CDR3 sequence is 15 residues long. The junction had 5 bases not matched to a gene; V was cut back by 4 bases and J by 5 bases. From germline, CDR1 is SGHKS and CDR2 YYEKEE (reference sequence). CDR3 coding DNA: TGTGCCAGCAGCGGATGGACTAGCGGGGGGAACGAGCAGTACTTC. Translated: CASSGWTSGGNEQYF.

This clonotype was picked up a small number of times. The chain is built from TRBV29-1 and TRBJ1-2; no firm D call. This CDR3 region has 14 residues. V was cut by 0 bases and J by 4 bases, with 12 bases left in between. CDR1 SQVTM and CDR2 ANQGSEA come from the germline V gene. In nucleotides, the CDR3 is TGCAGCGTTGAAGATCCCGCCAAGCTCTATGGCTACACCTTC. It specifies CSVEDPAKLYGYTF.

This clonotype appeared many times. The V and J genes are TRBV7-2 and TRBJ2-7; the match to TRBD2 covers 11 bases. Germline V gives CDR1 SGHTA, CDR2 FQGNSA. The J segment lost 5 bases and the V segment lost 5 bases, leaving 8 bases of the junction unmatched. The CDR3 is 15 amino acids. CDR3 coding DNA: TGTGCCAGCAGCACCTTTAGCGGGGGGGCCAACGAGCAGTACTTC. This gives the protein CASSTFSGGANEQYF.

CDR3 nucleotide sequence: TGTGCCGTAGGGAGTAGCAATCAGCCCCAGCATTTT. It translates to CAVGSSNQPQHF. The chain links TRBV12-3 or TRBV12-4 to TRBJ1-5; D gene unclear. The V and J ends lost 11 bases and 0 bases respectively, with 8 bases between them. The CDR3 runs to 12 residues.

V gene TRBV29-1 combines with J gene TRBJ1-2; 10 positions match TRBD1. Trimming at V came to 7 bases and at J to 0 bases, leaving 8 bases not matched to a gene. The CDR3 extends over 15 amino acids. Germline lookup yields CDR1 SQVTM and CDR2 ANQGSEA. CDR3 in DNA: TGCAGCGACAGGACAGGGGGAGATCCTAACTATGGCTACACCTTC. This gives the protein CSDRTGGDPNYGYTF.

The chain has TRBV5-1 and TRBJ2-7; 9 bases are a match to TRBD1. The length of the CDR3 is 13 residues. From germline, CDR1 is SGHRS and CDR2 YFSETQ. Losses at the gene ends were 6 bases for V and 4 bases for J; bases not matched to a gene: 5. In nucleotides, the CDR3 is TGCGCCAGCAACCCGACAGGGGGATACGAGCAGTACTTC. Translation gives CASNPTGGYEQYF.

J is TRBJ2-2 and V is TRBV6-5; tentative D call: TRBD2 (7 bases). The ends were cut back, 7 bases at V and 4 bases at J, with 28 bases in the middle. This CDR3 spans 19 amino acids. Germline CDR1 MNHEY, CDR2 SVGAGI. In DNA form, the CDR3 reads TGTGCCAGCAACCCCCGGCACAGGTGGGGGGGCCCGGTCACCGGGGAGCTGTTTTTT. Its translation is CASNPRHRWGGPVTGELFF.

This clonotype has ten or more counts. The CDR3 here is CASSFQSPFGNEQFF. DNA of the CDR3: TGTGCCAGCAGTTTTCAGTCGCCTTTTGGCAATGAGCAGTTCTTC. The genes are TRBV12-3 or TRBV12-4 and TRBJ2-1, with unresolved D. The CDR3 spans 15 residues. V lost 3 bases and J lost 6, with 15 bases in between.

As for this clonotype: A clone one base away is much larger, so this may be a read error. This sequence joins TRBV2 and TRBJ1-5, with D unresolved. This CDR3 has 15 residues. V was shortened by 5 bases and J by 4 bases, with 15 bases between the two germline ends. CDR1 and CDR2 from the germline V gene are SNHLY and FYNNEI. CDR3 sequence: CASSYWEGGNQPQHF. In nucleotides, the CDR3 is TGTGCCAGCAGTTATTGGGAAGGCGGGAATCAGCCCCAGCATTTT.

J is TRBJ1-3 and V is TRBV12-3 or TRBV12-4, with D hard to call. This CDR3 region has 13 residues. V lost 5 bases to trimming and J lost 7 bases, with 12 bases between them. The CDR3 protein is CASSTRLWNTIYF. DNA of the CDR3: TGTGCCAGCAGTACCCGACTATGGAACACCATATATTTT.

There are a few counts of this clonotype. In nucleotides, the CDR3 is TGTGCCAGCAGTTTCGCCCGATTGGAGCAGTTCTTC. Translated, it gives CASSFARLEQFF. The chain combines TRBV12-3 or TRBV12-4 with TRBJ2-1; D unclear. The CDR3 is 12 residues long. Deletions cut 3 bases from V and 10 bases from J, with 10 bases between.

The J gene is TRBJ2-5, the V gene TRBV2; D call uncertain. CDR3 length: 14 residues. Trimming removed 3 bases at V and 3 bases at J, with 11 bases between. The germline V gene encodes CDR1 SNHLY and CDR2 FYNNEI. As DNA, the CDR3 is TGTGCCAGCAGTGAGGAACCTTCCAAAGAGACCCAGTACTTC. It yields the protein CASSEEPSKETQYF.

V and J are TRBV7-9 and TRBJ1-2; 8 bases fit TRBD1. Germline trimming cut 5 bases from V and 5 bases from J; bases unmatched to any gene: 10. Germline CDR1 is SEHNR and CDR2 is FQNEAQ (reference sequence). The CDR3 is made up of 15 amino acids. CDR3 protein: CASSPPGQGGYGYTF. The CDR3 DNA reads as TGTGCCAGCAGCCCTCCCGGACAGGGTGGATATGGCTACACCTTC.

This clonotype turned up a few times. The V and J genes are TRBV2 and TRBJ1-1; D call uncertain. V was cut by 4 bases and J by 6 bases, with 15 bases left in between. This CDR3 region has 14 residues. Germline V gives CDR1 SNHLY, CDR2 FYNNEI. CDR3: CASSVVPMGAEAFF. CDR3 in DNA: TGTGCCAGCAGTGTCGTGCCCATGGGCGCTGAAGCTTTCTTT.

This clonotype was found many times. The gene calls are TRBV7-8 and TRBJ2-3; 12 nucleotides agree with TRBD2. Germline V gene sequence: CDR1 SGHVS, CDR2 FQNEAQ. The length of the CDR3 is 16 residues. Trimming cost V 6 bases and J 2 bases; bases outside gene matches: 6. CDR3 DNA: TGTGCCAGCAGTCATCGGACTAGCGGGGACACAGATACGCAGTATTTT. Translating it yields CASSHRTSGDTDTQYF.

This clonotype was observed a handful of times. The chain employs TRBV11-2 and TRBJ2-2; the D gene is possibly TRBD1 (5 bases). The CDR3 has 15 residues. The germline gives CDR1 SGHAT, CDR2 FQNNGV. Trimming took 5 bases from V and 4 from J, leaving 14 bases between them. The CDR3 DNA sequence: TGTGCCAGCAGCCCGGATACAGGAGTCACCGGGGAGCTGTTTTTT. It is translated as CASSPDTGVTGELFF.

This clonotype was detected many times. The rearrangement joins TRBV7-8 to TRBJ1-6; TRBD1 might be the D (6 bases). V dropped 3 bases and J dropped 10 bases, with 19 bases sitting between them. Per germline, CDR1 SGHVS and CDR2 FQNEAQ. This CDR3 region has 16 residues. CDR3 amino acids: CASSLGVNRVGSPLHF. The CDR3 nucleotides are TGTGCCAGCAGCTTGGGGGTGAACAGGGTTGGATCACCCCTCCACTTT.

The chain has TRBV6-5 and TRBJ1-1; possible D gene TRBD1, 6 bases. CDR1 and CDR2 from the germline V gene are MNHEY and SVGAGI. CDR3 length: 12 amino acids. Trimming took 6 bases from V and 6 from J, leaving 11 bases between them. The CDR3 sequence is CASRAGVAEAFF. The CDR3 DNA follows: TGTGCCAGCAGGGCAGGGGTGGCTGAAGCTTTCTTT.